The clone carrying this TCR beta chain appeared a few times. Its antigen remains unknown. The same CDR3 can be traced to other DNA sequences in this sample. The ends were cut back, 7 bases at V and 2 bases at J, with 9 bases in the middle. Germline CDR1 reads DFQATT; CDR2 reads SNEGSKA (reference sequence). CDR3 size: 11 residues. Amplification used 60 Vbeta primers and 13 Jbeta primers. Sequenced by immunoSEQ multiplex PCR; TCRdb stores in-frame clones only, minus some. The sample has about 190,000 clones; 75% to 90% are singletons. The record originates from a study of cytomegalovirus exposure and HLA in healthy donors. Study-level background: For the approximately 360 genotyped donors, over 80% fell within the Caucasian-associated ancestry cluster. Study results and caveats: The authors listed 150 to 200 TCR beta chains as cytomegalovirus-associated. A few CMV-associated chains proved CMV antigen-specific in vitro.

The TCR sequence derives from a woman younger than 45 in good health and CMV-seronegative. The sample was PBMCs. This chain uses TRBV20-1 with TRBJ2-7; D unresolved. DNA for the CDR3: TGCAGTGGGAGCGCCGCCTACGAGCAGTACTTC. Encoded protein: CSGSAAYEQYF.